This is a list of T cell receptor beta chains from one sample in a study of T cell responses to AZD1222 COVID-19 vaccine. Method: immunoSEQ multiplex PCR; TCRdb's copy keeps in-frame clones and lacks some. The sample has about 120,000 clones; about nine tenths are singletons. The specimen was peripheral blood, collected on day 0 of AZD1222 vaccination. Every receptor here comes from an adult in good health. Both conserved end residues are part of each CDR3.

V,CDR3
TRBV7-8,CASSLASAGGRGQPQHF
TRBV7-2,CASSLVRYEQYF
TRBV25-1,CASSSRQGRLNTEAFF
TRBV7-9,CASSLFDYGYTF
TRBV7-9,CASSGIGDTQYF
TRBV6-5,CASSDRGLMGYTF
TRBV12-3/TRBV12-4,CASSRQGPAFF
TRBV6-5,CASRIDRGHQPQHF
TRBV10-3,CAIRADREGQPQHF
TRBV5-1,CASSFMPGQGAVYGYTF
TRBV5-1,CASSLAASGAEAFF
TRBV7-8,CASSLVRGLETQYF
TRBV7-8,CASSLASGGNQPQHF
TRBV3-1/TRBV3-2,CASSRGGRIGNTIYF
TRBV12-3/TRBV12-4,CASITRGIDTQYF
TRBV9,CASSVDRGGEKLFF
TRBV4-2,CASSQERGGLETQYF
TRBV4-1,CASSPGAGLNEQYF
TRBV5-1,CASSLADPSGGNTIYF
TRBV12-3/TRBV12-4,CASRRTALEQYF
TRBV7-2,CASSLVGKGNTIYF
TRBV6-1,CASSEGRDHYGYTF
TRBV4-1,CASSQGRRAARLGYTF
TRBV6-5,CASSWDRALYGYTF
TRBV28,CASSLLSRGRYGYTF
TRBV5-1,CASSPRGPASTDTQYF
TRBV5-6,CASSSGRYEQYF
TRBV2,CASAGEQETQYF
TRBV7-9,CASSQGPRVGQFF
TRBV2,CASSGGLLTGELFF
TRBV7-2,CASSLTAGTSGGITDTQYF
TRBV7-8,CASSPGYGPPISYEQYF
TRBV19,CASSIEYTGELFF
TRBV20-1,CSASRGSGYTF
TRBV5-6,CASKSRDRAAQPQHF
TRBV18,CASSMSMDRANTEAFF
TRBV27,CASSLGGPLHF
TRBV10-3,CAISGTGGPGNTIYF
TRBV7-2,CASSLGGTSGEASSYEQYF
TRBV10-2,CASTRLGSYEQYF
TRBV7-9,CASSPRGGGSYEQYF
TRBV27,CASSFDRNQETQYF
TRBV24-1,CATSEAGTGSYNEQFF
TRBV7-2,CASSPTGASYEQYF
TRBV19,CASSDPPRDGYTF
TRBV11-2,CASSLRALGLALYEQYF
TRBV6-1,CASSEALIRAEAFF
TRBV2,CASRLHMNTEAFF
TRBV30,CAWRRDRVGRYAFF
TRBV27,CASSLSLSYNEQFF
TRBV2,CASRLDRGLGNQPQHF
TRBV7-8,CASSFRESQETQYF
TRBV4-1,CASRDAGGLDTGELFF
TRBV18,CASSLGAKEPQHF
TRBV9,CASSTAGSGAFF
TRBV29-1,CSVVGGRGFYEQYF
TRBV19,CASSIDLKAPLHF